A single sample is the source of the 8 T cell receptor beta chains below, sequenced in a study of T cells in Graves' hyperthyroidism and ophthalmopathy. Amplification of TCR beta CDR3 regions used RNA as the template. HTBI primers drove first-round RT-PCR of the TCR CDR3. TCRdb re-analysed the multiplex PCR reads in MiXCR, keeping a single row per CDR3 protein. The data contain 250,000 to 300,000 distinct CDR3 sequences, more than 12% of them singletons. The sample consisted of blood. All receptors come from a woman between 35 and 50 years old with Graves' hyperthyroidism that later progressed to Graves' ophthalmopathy.

At least ten counts were recorded for this clonotype. The chain joins TRBV27 to TRBJ2-6; no firm D call. The CDR3 is made up of 15 amino acids. V was pared by 2 bases and J by 0 bases, with 5 bases between. CDR1 is MNHEY and CDR2 is SMNVEV in the germline V gene (reference sequence). The CDR3 reads CASSLVASGANVLTF. The CDR3 DNA reads as TGTGCCAGCAGTTTAGTAGCCTCTGGGGCCAACGTCCTGACTTTC.

With regard to this clonotype: A much larger clonotype is one base distant, so this may be a read error. The gene calls are TRBV6-5 and TRBJ2-3; D might be TRBD2 (6 bases). Per the germline V gene, CDR1 is MNHEY and CDR2 is SVGAGI. The CDR3 extends over 16 amino acids. This chain's CDR3 is CASSFHTPGLGDTRYF. CDR3 DNA: TGTGCCAGCAGTTTCCACACGCCGGGACTGGGAGATACGCGGTATTTT.

This clonotype was seen many times. The V and J genes are TRBV27 and TRBJ2-7; 8 bases are shared with TRBD1. The germline gives CDR1 MNHEY, CDR2 SMNVEV (reference sequence). Trimming removed 4 bases from V and 0 bases from J; junction bases left unmatched: 5. The CDR3 is 15 amino acids. The CDR3, as DNA: TGTGCCAGCAGTTCCCCCGGGACAGGCTCCTACGAGCAGTACTTC. Translating it yields CASSSPGTGSYEQYF.

The CDR3 sequence: CASSLFPGHTEAFF. CDR3 nucleotides: TGTGCCAGCAGTTTATTTCCCGGTCACACTGAAGCTTTCTTT. The chain recombines TRBV28 with TRBJ1-1, with D unresolved. The V end was cut by 1 base, the J end by 3 bases, with 9 bases between. This CDR3 has 14 residues. CDR1 and CDR2 from the germline V gene are MDHEN and SYDVKM.

V and J are TRBV11-2 and TRBJ2-7, with D perhaps TRBD1 or TRBD2 (5 bases each). This CDR3 region has 15 residues. Germline V gene sequence: CDR1 SGHAT, CDR2 FQNNGV. The ends were cut back, 4 bases at V and 3 bases at J, with 16 bases in the middle. CDR3 sequence: CASSSQGARSYEQYF. The DNA of the CDR3 is TGTGCCAGCAGCTCCCAGGGAGCCCGCAGCTACGAGCAGTACTTC. Complete variable domain (other parts from reference TRBV11-2 and TRBJ2-7): EAGVAQSPRYKIIEKRQSVAFWCNPISGHATLYWYQQILGQGPKLLIQFQNNGVVDDSQLPKDRFSAERLKGVDSTLKIQPAKLEDSAVYLCASSSQGARSYEQYFGPGTRLTVT.

This clonotype was seen at least ten times. This chain uses TRBV28 with TRBJ2-3, with 9 bases aligning to TRBD2. Trimming cost V 6 bases and J 0 bases; bases outside gene matches: 7. The CDR3 consists of 16 residues. Per germline, CDR1 MDHEN and CDR2 SYDVKM. The CDR3 region is CASRPWTSASTDTQYF. The CDR3 DNA reads as TGTGCCAGCAGACCCTGGACTAGCGCTAGCACAGATACGCAGTATTTT.

Written as DNA, the CDR3 is TGCAGTGCTAGAGTAGGGGACTTTACCACAGATACGCAGTATTTT. It encodes CSARVGDFTTDTQYF. The chain links TRBV20-1 to TRBJ2-3; possibly TRBD2 for D (6 bases). CDR1 is DFQATT, CDR2 SNEGSKA, per germline (reference sequence). The CDR3 sequence is 15 residues long. The germline V and J ends were trimmed by 1 base and 2 bases, with 13 bases remaining between them.

This chain connects TRBV28 to TRBJ2-3; either TRBD1 or TRBD2 may supply D (5 bases each). The CDR3 is 14 residues long. Looked up from germline, CDR1 is MDHEN and CDR2 is SYDVKM. Trimming removed 6 bases from V and 4 bases from J, with 14 bases in between. CDR3 nucleotide sequence: TGTGCCAGCAGGGACCCCGGGGACCCAGATACGCAGTATTTT. Amino acid sequence: CASRDPGDPDTQYF.